Described below is a single T cell receptor beta chain sequence and its context. This entry belongs to a study of blood T cell repertoires in COVID-19. The overall study: T cells, B-cell-depleted T cells, or PBMCs provided the cDNA or gDNA that served as material.

Repertoires were generated with immunoSEQ multiplex PCR, while TCRdb's copy carries only in-frame clones and drops some. Of about 70,000 clones listed, 70% to 80% are singletons. The V and J ends lost 4 bases and 2 bases, in that order; junction bases with no gene match: 4. Germline-derived CDR1 and CDR2 are LGHNA and YSLEER. The CDR3 has 14 amino acids. Sequenced sample: peripheral blood. The sequence came from a man aged 65 to 79 with acute or convalescent COVID-19. V usage is TRBV4-3 and J usage is TRBJ2-7; 8 positions match TRBD2. The CDR3 here is CASSPAGDPYEQYF. The CDR3 nucleotides read TGCGCCAGCAGCCCAGCGGGAGATCCCTACGAGCAGTACTTC.